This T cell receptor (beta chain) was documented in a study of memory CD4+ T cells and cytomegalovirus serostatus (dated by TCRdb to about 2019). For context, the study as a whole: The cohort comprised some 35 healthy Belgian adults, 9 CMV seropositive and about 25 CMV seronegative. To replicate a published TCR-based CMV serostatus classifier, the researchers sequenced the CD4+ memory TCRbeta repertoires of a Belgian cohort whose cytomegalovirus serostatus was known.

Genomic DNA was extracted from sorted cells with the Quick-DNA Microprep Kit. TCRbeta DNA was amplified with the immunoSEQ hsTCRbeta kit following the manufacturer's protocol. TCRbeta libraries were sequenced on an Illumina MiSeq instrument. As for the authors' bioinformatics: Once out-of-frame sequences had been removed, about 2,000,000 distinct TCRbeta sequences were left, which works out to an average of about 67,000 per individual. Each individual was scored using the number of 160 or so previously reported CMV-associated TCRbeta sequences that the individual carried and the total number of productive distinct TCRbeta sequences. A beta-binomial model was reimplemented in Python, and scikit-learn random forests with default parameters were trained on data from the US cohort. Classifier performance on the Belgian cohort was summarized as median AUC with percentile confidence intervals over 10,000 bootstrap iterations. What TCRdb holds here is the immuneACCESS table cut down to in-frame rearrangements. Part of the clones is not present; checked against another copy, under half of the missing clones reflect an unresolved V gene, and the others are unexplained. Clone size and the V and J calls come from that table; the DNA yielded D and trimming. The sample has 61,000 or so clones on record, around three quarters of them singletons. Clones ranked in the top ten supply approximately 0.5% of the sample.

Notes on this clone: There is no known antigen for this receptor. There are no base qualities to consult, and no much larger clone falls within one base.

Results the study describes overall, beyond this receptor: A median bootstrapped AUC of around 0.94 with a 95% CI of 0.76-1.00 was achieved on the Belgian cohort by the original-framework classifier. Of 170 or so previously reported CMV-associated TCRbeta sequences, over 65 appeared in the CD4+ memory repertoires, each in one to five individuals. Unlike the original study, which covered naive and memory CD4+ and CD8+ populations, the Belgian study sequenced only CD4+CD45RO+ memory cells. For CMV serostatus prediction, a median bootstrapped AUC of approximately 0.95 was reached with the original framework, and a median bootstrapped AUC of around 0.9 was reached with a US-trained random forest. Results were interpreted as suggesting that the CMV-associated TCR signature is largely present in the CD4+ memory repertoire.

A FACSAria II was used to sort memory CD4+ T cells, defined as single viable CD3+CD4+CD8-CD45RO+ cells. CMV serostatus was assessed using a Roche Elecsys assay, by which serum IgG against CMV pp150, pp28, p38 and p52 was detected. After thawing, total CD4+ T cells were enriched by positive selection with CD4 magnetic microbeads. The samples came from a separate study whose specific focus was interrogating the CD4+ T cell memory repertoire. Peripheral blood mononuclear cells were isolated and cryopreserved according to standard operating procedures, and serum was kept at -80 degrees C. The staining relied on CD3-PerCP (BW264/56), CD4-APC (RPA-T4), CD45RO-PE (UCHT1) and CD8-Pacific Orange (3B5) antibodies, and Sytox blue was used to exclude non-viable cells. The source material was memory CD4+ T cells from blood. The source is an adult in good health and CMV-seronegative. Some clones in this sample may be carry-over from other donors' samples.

DNA sequence: TGTGCCAGCAGCTATAACAGGGTCCAGCCCCAGCATTTT. Its amino acids are CASSYNRVQPQHF. The V gene is TRBV28 and the J gene is TRBJ1-5, with a weak D call of TRBD1 (6 bases match). The germline V gene yields MDHEN for CDR1 and SYDVKM for CDR2. The junction carries 13 bases between V and J, which are trimmed by 6 bases and 7 bases respectively. The CDR3 runs 13 residues from the cysteine to the phenylalanine. The read is trimmed to its CDR3 DNA, 39 bases read in frame from base 1.